The clone carrying this TCR beta chain was seen just once. What it recognizes is unknown. Germline lookup yields CDR1 SGHTA and CDR2 FQGNSA. This CDR3 region has 17 residues. Unmatched junction bases numbered 6, after V lost 0 bases and J lost 6 bases. This record comes from a study of cytomegalovirus exposure and HLA in healthy donors. About the study: For the approximately 400 genotyped donors, approximately 82% fell within the Caucasian-associated ancestry cluster. Study-level findings and limits: Later work found most CMV-associated TCR beta chains apparently HLA-restricted. As immune exposure information, only CMV serostatus was available. Common viral pathogens seemed, in a later analysis, to connect with several of the most significant clusters.

In the PCR, 60 Vbeta and 13 Jbeta primers were used. The table came from immunoSEQ multiplex PCR; TCRdb's copy has only in-frame clones and leaves some out. The sample lists 150,000 to 200,000 clones, approximately 59% occurring once. This TCR was sampled from a man between 40 and 49 years old in good health and CMV-seronegative. Sequenced input: PBMCs. V gene TRBV7-2 combines with J gene TRBJ2-7; TRBD2 aligns across 15 bases. CDR3 DNA: TGTGCCAGCAGCTTAGCCGGACTAGCGGGGGGGCAAGGCGAGCAGTACTTC. Translated, it gives CASSLAGLAGGQGEQYF.